These 24 T cell receptor beta chains share one sample of origin, sequenced in a study of cytomegalovirus exposure and HLA in healthy donors. PCR amplification relied on 60 Vbeta primers (plus 13 Jbeta primers). Profiled with immunoSEQ multiplex PCR; TCRdb holds only in-frame clones, not every one. The sample includes 110,000 to 150,000 clones, 70% to 80% of them seen just once. Sequencing input: PBMCs. These receptors all stem from a female donor in good health and CMV-seronegative.

This chain joins TRBV19 and TRBJ1-2, with 7 bases identical to TRBD1. The CDR3 runs 12 residues. Germline values: CDR1 LNHDA, CDR2 SQIVND (reference sequence). Unmatched junction bases numbered 5, after V lost 10 bases and J lost 3 bases. CDR3 DNA sequence: TGTGCCACTTCCGGGACAGACTATGGCTACACCTTC. It encodes CATSGTDYGYTF.

The chain recombines TRBV7-9 with TRBJ1-2; a weak D match, TRBD1 (5 bases). The CDR3 covers 14 residues. V was trimmed by 7 bases and J by 2 bases, leaving 14 bases between them. The germline V gene encodes CDR1 SEHNR and CDR2 FQNEAQ (reference sequence). The CDR3 here is CASNRRGSNYGYTF. The CDR3 DNA reads TGTGCCAGCAATCGCCGGGGGTCGAACTATGGCTACACCTTC.

The gene calls are TRBV6-5 and TRBJ1-1; D perhaps matches TRBD1 (5 bases). The CDR3 runs to 14 residues. The germline gives CDR1 MNHEY, CDR2 SVGAGI. V lost 7 bases and J 3 bases, leaving 15 bases between the germline ends. The CDR3 sequence is CASTNGGVDTEAFF. DNA for the CDR3: TGTGCCAGCACCAACGGGGGTGTCGACACTGAAGCTTTCTTT.

The rearrangement joins TRBV6-5 to TRBJ2-5; 8 bases fit TRBD1. CDR1 is MNHEY, CDR2 SVGAGI, per germline. J gave up 5 bases and V 5 bases, and 7 bases lay outside the gene matches. This CDR3 has 14 residues. CDR3 loop: CASSTLDREETQYF. The DNA for the CDR3 is TGTGCCAGCAGTACCTTGGACAGGGAGGAGACCCAGTACTTC.

The table lists this clone with a count of one. The chain has TRBV19 and TRBJ1-1, with D maybe TRBD1 (6 bases). Germline CDR1 LNHDA, CDR2 SQIVND (reference sequence). The CDR3 sequence is 14 residues long. Trimming shortened V by 5 bases and J by 0 bases, and 10 bases separated the two germline ends. The CDR3 loop reads CASSFGQMNTEAFF. The CDR3 DNA follows: TGTGCCAGTAGTTTCGGACAGATGAACACTGAAGCTTTCTTT.

This chain uses TRBV5-1 with TRBJ2-1, with 9 positions matching TRBD2. V dropped 2 bases and J dropped 4; count of bases not matched to a gene: 4. This CDR3 has 15 residues. Germline V lookup: CDR1 SGHRS, CDR2 YFSETQ. The CDR3: CASSFSGSGYNEQFF. Here the CDR3 DNA reads TGCGCCAGCAGCTTTAGCGGGAGCGGGTACAATGAGCAGTTCTTC.

V is TRBV5-5 and J is TRBJ2-3; TRBD1 aligns across 9 bases. CDR1 and CDR2 from the germline V gene are SGHKS and YYEKEE (reference sequence). Unmatched junction bases numbered 8, after V lost 0 bases and J lost 6 bases. The CDR3 runs 16 residues. For the CDR3, the DNA is TGTGCCAGCAGCTTGGGCCTACAGGGGGCAGCGGATACGCAGTATTTT. This encodes CASSLGLQGAADTQYF.

V usage is TRBV10-3 and J usage is TRBJ2-3; tentative D call: TRBD2 (5 bases). Germline lookup yields CDR1 ENHRY and CDR2 SYGVKD. This CDR3 spans 15 amino acids. The V gene lost 4 bases and the J gene lost 3 bases, with 14 bases spanning the gap. The CDR3 protein is CAISGAGPMTDTQYF. The CDR3 DNA reads TGTGCCATCAGTGGGGCGGGCCCGATGACAGATACGCAGTATTTT.

The genes are TRBV7-9 and TRBJ2-3, with D tentatively TRBD2 (6 bases). CDR3 length: 15 residues. CDR1 and CDR2 (germline): SEHNR, FQNEAQ (reference sequence). V lost 1 base and J lost 4, with 12 bases in between. Written as DNA, the CDR3 is TGTGCCAGCAGCTTAGGGGGGACTGCCCCAGATACGCAGTATTTT. Its translation: CASSLGGTAPDTQYF.

The J gene is TRBJ2-7, the V gene TRBV9, with 9 bases fitting TRBD1. V lost 0 bases, J lost 3 bases, and 4 bases stayed unmatched. Germline V CDR1 and CDR2: SGDLS, YYNGEE. The length of the CDR3 is 15 residues. The CDR3 spells CASSVERDRVYEQYF. The CDR3 DNA is TGTGCCAGCAGCGTAGAACGGGACAGGGTCTACGAGCAGTACTTC. Complete variable domain (other parts from reference TRBV9 and TRBJ2-7): DSGVTQTPKHLITATGQRVTLRCSPRSGDLSVYWYQQSLDQGLQFLIQYYNGEERAKGNILERFSAQQFPDLHSELNLSSLELGDSALYFCASSVERDRVYEQYFGPGTRLTVT.

The chain employs TRBV7-8 and TRBJ2-7; 9 bases align to TRBD1. This CDR3 region has 13 residues. V gave up 5 bases and J gave up 6 bases; unmatched junction bases: 5. The germline CDR1 and CDR2 sequences are SGHVS and FQNEAQ. CDR3 loop: CASSRGTGREQYF. For the CDR3, the DNA is TGTGCCAGCAGCCGTGGGACAGGGCGCGAGCAGTACTTC.

The CDR3 coding sequence is TGTGCCAGCAGTTACCAGTATTCTGGGGCCAACGTCCTGACTTTC. Translation gives CASSYQYSGANVLTF. V is TRBV6-5 and J is TRBJ2-6; D call uncertain. CDR1 and CDR2 (germline): MNHEY, SVGAGI. The CDR3 is made up of 15 amino acids. Trimming pared 2 bases from V and 1 base from J, leaving 6 bases between.

This rearrangement joins TRBV7-2 to TRBJ1-1; the match to TRBD1 covers 11 bases. Germline loops: CDR1 SGHTA, CDR2 FQGNSA. This CDR3 has 16 residues. The V segment lost 6 bases and the J segment 4 bases; nucleotides outside the gene matches: 10. The CDR3 reads CASRPPGQGGITEAFF. The CDR3 region has the DNA TGTGCCAGCAGACCCCCGGGACAGGGGGGAATCACTGAAGCTTTCTTT.

A single count supports this clone. The rearrangement links TRBV9 to TRBJ2-2; 7 bases agree with TRBD1. The CDR3 has 16 residues. V gave up 3 bases and J gave up 6 bases; unmatched junction bases: 11. Germline assignment: CDR1 SGDLS and CDR2 YYNGEE. CDR3 in amino acids: CASSDSRGQPAGELFF. CDR3 DNA: TGTGCCAGCAGCGATAGTCGGGGACAGCCCGCCGGGGAGCTGTTTTTT.

The rearrangement links TRBV7-9 to TRBJ1-5; possible D gene TRBD1, 5 bases. The length of the CDR3 is 14 residues. Trimming removed 1 base at V and 3 bases at J, with 7 bases between. Germline CDR1 and CDR2: SEHNR and FQNEAQ (reference sequence). DNA of the CDR3: TGTGCCAGCAGCTTAGAAGGGGACAATCAGCCCCAGCATTTT. Protein sequence: CASSLEGDNQPQHF.

The rearrangement uses TRBV6-6 and TRBJ2-7; 10 positions match TRBD1. The CDR3 has 13 residues. From germline, CDR1 is MNHNY and CDR2 SVGAGI (reference sequence). The ends lost 6 bases at V and 5 bases at J; junction bases unmatched: 4. The CDR3 nucleotides read TGTGCCAGCAGGTGGGACAGGGGCCACGAGCAGTACTTC. Encoded protein: CASRWDRGHEQYF.

The J gene is TRBJ2-7, the V gene TRBV5-4; TRBD2 might be the D (5 bases). This CDR3 contains 17 residues. V was trimmed by 5 bases and J by 5 bases, leaving 26 bases between them. Per the germline V gene, CDR1 is SGHNT and CDR2 is YYREEE (reference sequence). Written as DNA, the CDR3 is TGTGCCAGCAGTCAAGGAGGAGGCGCCCCGGTAGGCAACGAGCAGTACTTC. As protein: CASSQGGGAPVGNEQYF. Full variable domain (missing parts from reference TRBV5-4 and TRBJ2-7): ETGVTQSPTHLIKTRGQQVTLRCSSQSGHNTVSWYQQALGQGPQFIFQYYREEENGRGNFPPRFSGLQFPNYSSELNVNALELDDSALYLCASSQGGGAPVGNEQYFGPGTRLTVT.

This chain uses TRBV18 with TRBJ2-3; 10 nucleotides align to TRBD2. Germline CDR1 KGHSH, CDR2 LQKENI. The CDR3 runs 16 residues. With 3 bases clipped from V and 5 bases from J, the junction kept 8 bases outside the gene matches. The CDR3 here is CASSPAVAGGRDTQYF. The CDR3 DNA sequence: TGTGCCAGCTCACCGGCGGTAGCGGGGGGAAGAGATACGCAGTATTTT.

This chain connects TRBV7-2 to TRBJ2-5, with a possible D match to TRBD1 (6 bases). The CDR3 runs 14 residues. Germline CDR1 and CDR2: SGHTA and FQGNSA. V lost 7 bases, J lost 4 bases, and 16 bases lay in between. The CDR3 region is CASNPDRIGETQYF. The CDR3 coding sequence is TGTGCCAGCAATCCAGACAGGATCGGAGAGACCCAGTACTTC.

The chain joins TRBV29-1 to TRBJ1-3, with D uncertain. V dropped 7 bases and J dropped 0 bases, with 25 bases sitting between them. This CDR3 comprises 18 residues. Germline CDR1 reads SQVTM; CDR2 reads ANQGSEA. The CDR3 region is CSAFRLKVKHHSGNTIYF. The CDR3 nucleotides are TGCAGCGCATTCAGACTAAAGGTTAAACACCACTCTGGAAACACCATATATTTT.

This clone was recorded only once. The junction departs from the called germline gene at one end, perhaps through a read error. The chain is built from TRBV7-7 and TRBJ2-5; tentative D call: TRBD2 (5 bases). Germline CDR1 and CDR2: SSHAT and FNYEAQ (reference sequence). There are 14 residues in the CDR3. The CDR3 here is CASSRGLGQETQYF. DNA of the CDR3: TGTGCTAGCAGCCGGGGTCTAGGCCAAGAGACCCAGTACTTC.

This clone was seen at least ten times. J is TRBJ2-2 and V is TRBV7-2, with a tentative D call TRBD2 (6 bases). This CDR3 has 13 residues. V was trimmed by 5 bases and J by 6 bases, leaving 10 bases between them. Per the germline V gene, CDR1 is SGHTA and CDR2 is FQGNSA. The CDR3 protein is CASSAGGAGELFF. The CDR3 coding sequence is TGTGCCAGCAGCGCCGGAGGGGCCGGGGAGCTGTTTTTT.

As for this clone: Other DNA variants within this sample encode the same CDR3. This rearrangement joins TRBV30 to TRBJ1-2; D uncertain. The V gene's germline CDR1 is GTSNPN and CDR2 SVGIG (reference sequence). There are 14 residues in the CDR3. The ends were cut back, 0 bases at V and 5 bases at J, with 13 bases in the middle. As DNA, the CDR3 is TGTGCCTGGAGTGTACGCCAGGCTTGGTATGGCTACACCTTC. It is translated as CAWSVRQAWYGYTF.

The chain recombines TRBV7-3 with TRBJ2-7, with TRBD1 identical over 7 bases. Germline V gene data show CDR1 as SGHTA and CDR2 as FQGTGA. The CDR3 totals 14 residues. V was pared by 5 bases and J by 3 bases, with 7 bases of the junction left unmatched. The CDR3 nucleotides read TGTGCCAGCAGCCTTAGACAGGGACGCTACGAGCAGTACTTC. Its translation: CASSLRQGRYEQYF.